A single sample is the source of the 24 T cell receptor beta chains below, sequenced in a study of blood T cell repertoires in COVID-19. Only in-frame clones appear in the TCRdb table, and some are missing; sequencing was by immunoSEQ multiplex PCR. The table records approximately 350,000 clones, more than 75% of them present only once. Sequencing used peripheral blood. The receptors stem from a woman aged 18-35 years who had recovered from COVID-19.

The chain recombines TRBV19 with TRBJ1-2; tentatively, D is TRBD1 (6 bases). Germline CDR1 is LNHDA and CDR2 is SQIVND (reference sequence). V lost 3 bases to trimming and J lost 7 bases, with 15 bases between them. This CDR3 is built from 14 residues. CDR3 sequence: CASSIPGGGIGYTF. The CDR3 DNA reads as TGTGCCAGTAGTATTCCGGGGGGCGGTATTGGCTACACCTTC.

The chain carries TRBV4-1 and TRBJ1-4, with D possibly matching TRBD1 (6 bases). CDR3 length: 17 amino acids. V lost 2 bases and J 4 bases, leaving 17 bases between the germline ends. Germline V gene data show CDR1 as MGHRA and CDR2 as YSYEKL. CDR3 in amino acids: CASSQSRGGQLNEKLFF. CDR3 bases: TGCGCCAGCAGCCAATCACGGGGGGGACAACTTAATGAAAAACTGTTTTTT.

The rearrangement links TRBV4-1 to TRBJ2-1; D is unresolved. Germline V gene data show CDR1 as MGHRA and CDR2 as YSYEKL. This CDR3 region has 14 residues. The V and J ends lost 1 base and 8 bases respectively, with 12 bases between them. This CDR3 is CASSQGRLADEQFF. Written as DNA, the CDR3 is TGCGCCAGCAGCCAAGGGCGGTTAGCCGATGAGCAGTTCTTC.

The chain has TRBV21-1 and TRBJ2-7; TRBD1 was called by the table and not checked on the DNA. TRBV21-1 is labeled a pseudogene. This CDR3 is 14 amino acids long. As DNA, the CDR3 is TGTGCCAGCAGCAGCAAAACAGCCTCCTACGAGCAGTACGTC. Protein product: CASSSKTASYEQYV.

The V call is TRBV2, the J call TRBJ1-5; a possible D gene is TRBD1 (6 bases). V lost 4 bases, J lost 2 bases, and 9 bases lay in between. The germline CDR1 and CDR2 sequences are SNHLY and FYNNEI. This CDR3 region has 14 residues. CDR3 amino acids: CASSGAGGNQPQHF. The CDR3 nucleotides read TGTGCCAGCAGTGGTGCAGGGGGCAATCAGCCCCAGCATTTT.

This clone occurred a few times. This chain uses TRBV30 with TRBJ1-6; the match to TRBD1 covers 8 bases. The CDR3 consists of 14 residues. CDR1 is GTSNPN and CDR2 is SVGIG in the germline V gene (reference sequence). V lost 6 bases, J lost 10 bases, and 11 bases stayed unmatched. The CDR3 here is CACDRGLMESPLHF. The CDR3 coding sequence is TGTGCCTGCGACAGGGGTTTGATGGAATCACCCCTCCACTTT. Combining the CDR3 with reference TRBV30 and TRBJ1-6 gives the whole variable domain SQTIHQWPATLVQPVGSPLSLECTVEGTSNPNLYWYRQAAGRGLQLLFYSVGIGQISSEVPQNLSASRPQDRQFILSSKKLLLSDSGFYLCACDRGLMESPLHFGNGTRLTVT.

V is TRBV28 and J is TRBJ1-1; TRBD1 agrees at 7 bases. In germline, CDR1 is MDHEN, CDR2 SYDVKM. The ends lost 8 bases at V and 5 bases at J; junction bases unmatched: 8. The CDR3 extends over 13 amino acids. This chain's CDR3 is CASLGGLRTEAFF. As DNA, the CDR3 is TGTGCCAGCCTAGGGGGCCTGAGGACTGAAGCTTTCTTT.

CDR3 in DNA: TGCAGCGCAGGGGAGGCCTACAATGAGCAGTTCTTC. Its protein is CSAGEAYNEQFF. The chain uses TRBV29-1 and TRBJ2-1; D may correspond to TRBD1 or TRBD2 (6 bases each). Germline values: CDR1 SQVTM, CDR2 ANQGSEA. V was cut by 7 bases and J by 2 bases, with 9 bases left in between. This CDR3 has 12 amino acids.

The rearrangement links TRBV3-1 (or the pseudogene TRBV3-2) to TRBJ1-5; weak D call: TRBD1 (5 bases). Germline CDR1 LGHDT, CDR2 YNNKEL (reference sequence). The CDR3 covers 21 residues. Trimming removed 0 bases from V and 0 bases from J, with 24 bases in between. The CDR3 sequence: CASSQDLSQVQGTYSNQPQHF. Written as DNA, the CDR3 is TGTGCCAGCAGCCAAGATCTCTCCCAAGTCCAGGGAACCTATAGCAATCAGCCCCAGCATTTT.

This chain joins TRBV2 and TRBJ2-1, with a weak D call TRBD2 (6 bases). V gave up 3 bases and J gave up 3 bases, with 9 bases separating them. Germline V CDR1 and CDR2: SNHLY, FYNNEI. CDR3 length equals 14 residues. CDR3 sequence reads: CASSEEGSYNEQFF. In DNA, the CDR3 is TGTGCCAGCAGTGAGGAGGGGAGCTACAATGAGCAGTTCTTC. Full variable domain (remainder filled in from reference TRBV2 and TRBJ2-1): EPEVTQTPSHQVTQMGQEVILRCVPISNHLYFYWYRQILGQKVEFLVSFYNNEISEKSEIFDDQFSVERPDGSNFTLKIRSTKLEDSAMYFCASSEEGSYNEQFFGPGTRLTVL.

This chain joins TRBV14 and TRBJ2-1; possibly TRBD2 for D (5 bases). V was pared by 1 base and J by 3 bases, with 10 bases between. CDR3 size: 15 residues. CDR1 and CDR2 from the germline V gene are SGHDN and FVKESK. CDR3 nucleotide sequence: TGTGCCAGCAGCCAAGGAATAGCGAGCTACAATGAGCAGTTCTTC. Amino acid sequence: CASSQGIASYNEQFF.

This chain connects TRBV7-2 to TRBJ2-7; TRBD2 aligns across 7 bases. Germline CDR1 is SGHTA and CDR2 is FQGNSA. This CDR3 is built from 15 residues. With 2 bases clipped from V and 3 bases from J, the junction kept 7 bases outside the gene matches. The CDR3 DNA sequence: TGTGCCAGCAGCTTACTGGCTAGCGGAAACTACGAGCAGTACGTC. Translating gives CASSLLASGNYEQYV.

This clone showed up just once. V is TRBV6-6 and J is TRBJ1-5; tentatively, D is TRBD1 (6 bases). The CDR3 totals 15 residues. CDR1 is MNHNY, CDR2 SVGAGI, per germline (reference sequence). Trimming shortened V by 6 bases and J by 4 bases, and 16 bases separated the two germline ends. The chain's CDR3 is CASSYVQGLNQPQHF. The CDR3 DNA reads TGTGCCAGCAGCTACGTACAGGGATTGAATCAGCCCCAGCATTTT.

The chain recombines TRBV5-1 with TRBJ1-1, with unresolved D. The V and J ends lost 3 bases and 2 bases respectively, with 17 bases between them. CDR3 length equals 16 residues. Germline V gene sequence: CDR1 SGHRS, CDR2 YFSETQ. The CDR3: CASSSGLGWPNTEAFF. DNA for the CDR3: TGCGCCAGCAGCTCTGGGCTCGGTTGGCCAAACACTGAAGCTTTCTTT.

CDR3 nucleotides: TGCAGCGTTGAAGGGGGGGGCGACTATGGCTACACCTTC. This encodes CSVEGGGDYGYTF. The rearrangement joins TRBV29-1 to TRBJ1-2; D may be TRBD1 (6 bases). The ends were cut back, 1 base at V and 3 bases at J, with 9 bases in the middle. The CDR3 spans 13 residues. Germline values: CDR1 SQVTM, CDR2 ANQGSEA.

This clone showed up just once. The rearrangement links TRBV7-7 to TRBJ2-1; tentatively, D is TRBD1 (6 bases). The germline V and J ends were trimmed by 5 bases and 9 bases, with 14 bases remaining between them. Germline V gene data show CDR1 as SSHAT and CDR2 as FNYEAQ (reference sequence). The CDR3 runs 13 residues. CDR3 protein: CASSGRGTGEQFF. The CDR3 region has the DNA TGTGCCAGCAGCGGCAGGGGAACTGGTGAGCAGTTCTTC.

The chain is built from TRBV29-1 and TRBJ2-2; 9 bases agree with TRBD2. CDR1 SQVTM and CDR2 ANQGSEA come from the germline V gene. J gave up 6 bases and V 0 bases, and 11 bases lay outside the gene matches. This CDR3 comprises 17 residues. The CDR3 sequence is CSVEDASGAGRAGELFF. The CDR3, as DNA: TGCAGCGTTGAAGATGCTAGCGGGGCGGGAAGGGCCGGGGAGCTGTTTTTT.

The J gene is TRBJ1-2, the V gene TRBV5-5, with D tentatively TRBD1 (5 bases). Germline lookup yields CDR1 SGHKS and CDR2 YYEKEE (reference sequence). This CDR3 spans 12 amino acids. V shed 4 bases and J shed 7 bases, with 11 bases lying between them. In DNA, the CDR3 is TGTGCCAGCAGCCCCAGGGTTTCTGGCTACACCTTC. Its protein is CASSPRVSGYTF.

The chain employs TRBV24-1 and TRBJ2-3; 14 bases align to TRBD2. Trimming at V came to 4 bases and at J to 4 bases, leaving 3 bases not matched to a gene. Germline V gene data show CDR1 as KGHDR and CDR2 as SFDVKD. This CDR3 is 16 amino acids long. Written as DNA, the CDR3 is TGTGCCACCAGTGAGGGGACTAGCGGGAGTGCAGATACGCAGTATTTT. This codes for CATSEGTSGSADTQYF.

The chain employs TRBV7-9 and TRBJ2-6; no clear D. The V gene lost 5 bases and the J gene lost 0 bases, with 8 bases spanning the gap. CDR1 SEHNR and CDR2 FQNEAQ come from the germline V gene (reference sequence). The CDR3 spans 15 residues. CDR3 in amino acids: CASSQSHSGANVLTF. In DNA, the CDR3 is TGTGCCAGCAGCCAGTCTCACTCTGGGGCCAACGTCCTGACTTTC.

This rearrangement joins TRBV7-9 to TRBJ1-2; D is unresolved. CDR1 is SEHNR, CDR2 FQNEAQ, per germline (reference sequence). Trimming removed 1 base from V and 3 bases from J, with 15 bases in between. The CDR3 is 16 amino acids. The CDR3 DNA follows: TGTGCCAGCAGCTTAGGAAGACGCCAGGTGGACTATGGCTACACCTTC. It codes for CASSLGRRQVDYGYTF.

This chain joins TRBV3-1 (or the pseudogene TRBV3-2) and TRBJ1-2; D unclear. With 4 bases removed from V and 4 bases from J, the gap between germline ends came to 16 bases. CDR1 is LGHDT, CDR2 YNNKEL, per germline (reference sequence). CDR3 size: 15 residues. The CDR3 nucleotides read TGTGCCAGCAGCCTTGGCTGGGAGATTCTCTATGGCTACACCTTC. This encodes CASSLGWEILYGYTF.

This chain joins TRBV3-1 (or the pseudogene TRBV3-2) and TRBJ1-2, with 8 bases lining up with TRBD1. The CDR3 has 12 residues. After removal of 4 bases from V and 7 bases from J, the junction contained 2 bases not matched to a gene. Germline V CDR1 and CDR2: LGHDT, YNNKEL (reference sequence). The CDR3 nucleotides read TGTGCCAGCAGCCTCGGACAGGGTGGCTACACCTTC. Encoded protein: CASSLGQGGYTF.

The chain is built from TRBV20-1 and TRBJ2-1, with D maybe TRBD1 (5 bases). CDR3 length: 13 amino acids. The V gene lost 3 bases and the J gene lost 11 bases, with 17 bases spanning the gap. The germline V gene encodes CDR1 DFQATT and CDR2 SNEGSKA (reference sequence). CDR3: CSASRPGAHKQFF. The CDR3 region has the DNA TGCAGTGCTAGTCGGCCTGGGGCCCACAAGCAGTTCTTC.